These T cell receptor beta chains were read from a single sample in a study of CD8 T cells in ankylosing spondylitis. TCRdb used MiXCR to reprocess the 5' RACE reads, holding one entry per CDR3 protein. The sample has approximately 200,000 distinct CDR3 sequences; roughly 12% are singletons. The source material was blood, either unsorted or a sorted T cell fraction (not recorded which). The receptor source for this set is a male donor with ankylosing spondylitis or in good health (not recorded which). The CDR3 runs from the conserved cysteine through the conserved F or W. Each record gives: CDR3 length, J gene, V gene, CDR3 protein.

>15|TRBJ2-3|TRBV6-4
CASSLTGGGTDTQYF
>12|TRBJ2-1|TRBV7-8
CASSGTGDEQFF
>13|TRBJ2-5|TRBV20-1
CSARELGEETQYF
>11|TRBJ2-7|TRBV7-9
CASSLGNSQYF
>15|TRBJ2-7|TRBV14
CASSQDATSADEQYF
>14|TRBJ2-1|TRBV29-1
CSVPPGGSYNEQFF
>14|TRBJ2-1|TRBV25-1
CASSELGQLNEQFF
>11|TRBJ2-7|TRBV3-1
CASSQEDEQYF
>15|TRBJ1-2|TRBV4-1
CASSQGDRAVYGYTF
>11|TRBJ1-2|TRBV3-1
CASGPNYGYTF
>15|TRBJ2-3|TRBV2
CASMILRTGTDTQYF
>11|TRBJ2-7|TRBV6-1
CASSDWREQYF
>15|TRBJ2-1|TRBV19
CASSIDRGAGNEQFF
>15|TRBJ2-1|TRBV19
CASNIAGSSYNEQFF
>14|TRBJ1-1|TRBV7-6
CASSLITANTEAFF
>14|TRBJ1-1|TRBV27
CASSPGGVETEAFF
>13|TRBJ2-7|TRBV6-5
CASRDSYSYEQYF
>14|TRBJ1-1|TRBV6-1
CASRMSQGNTEAFF
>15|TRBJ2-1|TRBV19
CASSPIAGFRDEQFF
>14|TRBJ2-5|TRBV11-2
CASSLFAGEETQYF
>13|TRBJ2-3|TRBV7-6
CASSRLPTDTQYF
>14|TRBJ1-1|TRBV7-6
CASSSGQENAEAFF
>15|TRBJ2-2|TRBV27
CASSSPTVNTGELFF
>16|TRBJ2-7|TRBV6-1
CATSGTGPMWGYEQYF
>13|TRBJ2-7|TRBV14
CASRRGGSYEQYF
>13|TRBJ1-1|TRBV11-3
CASSLHHGTEAFF
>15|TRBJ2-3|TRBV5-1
CASRRQGTGYDTQYF
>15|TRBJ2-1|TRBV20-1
CSAQLMGTGRNEQFF
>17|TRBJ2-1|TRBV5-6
CASSLGAGYSSYNEQFF
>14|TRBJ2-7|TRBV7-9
CASSSPGQSYEQYF
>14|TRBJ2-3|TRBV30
CAWSQTTGTDTQYF
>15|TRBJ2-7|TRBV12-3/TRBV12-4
CASSQLAGGPHEQYF
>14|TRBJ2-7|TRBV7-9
CASSPSWAGDEQYF
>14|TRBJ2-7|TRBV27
CASSLDRANYEQYF
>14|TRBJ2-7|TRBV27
CASSSATSSDEQYF
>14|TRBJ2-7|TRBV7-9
CASSLAGGVYEQYF
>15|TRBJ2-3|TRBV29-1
CSVEEGDRATDTQYF
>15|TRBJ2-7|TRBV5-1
CASSWGQDLSYEQYF
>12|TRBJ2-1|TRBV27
CASSSRLTEQFF
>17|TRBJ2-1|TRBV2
CASWGSGSTPPYNEQFF
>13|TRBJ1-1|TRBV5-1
CASGTGENTEAFF
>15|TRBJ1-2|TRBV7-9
CASSFNRDSSYGYTF
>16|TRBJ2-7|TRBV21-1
CASSGDERPGSREQYF
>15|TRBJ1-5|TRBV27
CASRRTGDRNQPQHF
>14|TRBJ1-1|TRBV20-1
CSATPRGRHTEAFF
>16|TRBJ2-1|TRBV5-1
CASSGGLESSYNEQFF
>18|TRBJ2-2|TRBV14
CASSQDPRTSVTTGELFF
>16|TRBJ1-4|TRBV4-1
CASSQDSESTNEKLFF
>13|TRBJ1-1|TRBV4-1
CASSQVEGTEAFF
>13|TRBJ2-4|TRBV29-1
CSAQGATKNIQYF
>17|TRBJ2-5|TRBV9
CASSVSQGQGAVETQYF
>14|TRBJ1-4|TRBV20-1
CSAIDSETNEKLFF
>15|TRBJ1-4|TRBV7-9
CASSHLGREGEKLFF
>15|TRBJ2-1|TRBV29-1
CSAATLAGEDDEQFF
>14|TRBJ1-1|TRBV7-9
CASSRWGRYTEAFF
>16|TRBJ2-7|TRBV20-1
CSARAIGSSGTYEQYF
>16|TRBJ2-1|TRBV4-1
CASSGGRGTNYNEQFF
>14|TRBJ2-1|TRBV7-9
CASREAGSYNEQFF
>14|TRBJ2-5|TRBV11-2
CASSTGPYQETQYF
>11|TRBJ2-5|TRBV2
CASRDSGTQYF